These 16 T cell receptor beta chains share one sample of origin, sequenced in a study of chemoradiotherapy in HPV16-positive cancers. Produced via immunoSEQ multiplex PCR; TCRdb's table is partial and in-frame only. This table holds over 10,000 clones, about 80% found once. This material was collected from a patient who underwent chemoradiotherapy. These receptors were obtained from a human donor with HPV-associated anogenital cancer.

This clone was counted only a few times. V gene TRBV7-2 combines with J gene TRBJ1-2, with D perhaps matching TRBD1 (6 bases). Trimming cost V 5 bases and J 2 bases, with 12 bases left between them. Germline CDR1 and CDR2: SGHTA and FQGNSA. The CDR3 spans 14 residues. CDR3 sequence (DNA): TGTGCCAGCAGCCAAGACAGGACGAACTATGGCTACACCTTC. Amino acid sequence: CASSQDRTNYGYTF.

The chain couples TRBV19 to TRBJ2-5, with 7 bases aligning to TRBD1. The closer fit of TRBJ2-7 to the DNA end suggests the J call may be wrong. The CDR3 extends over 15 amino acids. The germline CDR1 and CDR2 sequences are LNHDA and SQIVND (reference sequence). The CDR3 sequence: CASKKGRDRVYEQYF. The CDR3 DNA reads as TGTGCCAGTAAAAAGGGTAGGGACAGAGTATACGAGCAGTACTTC.

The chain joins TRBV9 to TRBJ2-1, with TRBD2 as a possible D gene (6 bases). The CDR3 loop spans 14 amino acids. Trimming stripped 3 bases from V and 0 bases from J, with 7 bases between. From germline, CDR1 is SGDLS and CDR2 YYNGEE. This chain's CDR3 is CASSASASYNEQFF. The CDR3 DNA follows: TGTGCCAGCAGCGCTAGCGCCTCCTACAATGAGCAGTTCTTC.

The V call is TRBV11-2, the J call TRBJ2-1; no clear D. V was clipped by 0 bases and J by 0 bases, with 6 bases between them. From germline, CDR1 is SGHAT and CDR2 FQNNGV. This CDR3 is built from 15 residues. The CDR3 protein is CASSLDRSSYNEQFF. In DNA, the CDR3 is TGTGCCAGCAGCTTAGACAGGAGCTCCTACAATGAGCAGTTCTTC.

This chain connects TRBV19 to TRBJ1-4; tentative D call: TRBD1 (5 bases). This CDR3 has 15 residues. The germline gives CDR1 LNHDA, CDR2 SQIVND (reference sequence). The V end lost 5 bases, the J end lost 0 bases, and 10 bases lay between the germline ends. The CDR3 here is CASSHGAATNEKLFF. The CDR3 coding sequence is TGTGCCAGTAGTCACGGGGCAGCAACTAATGAAAAACTGTTTTTT. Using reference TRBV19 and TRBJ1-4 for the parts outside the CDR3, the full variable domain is DGGITQSPKYLFRKEGQNVTLSCEQNLNHDAMYWYRQDPGQGLRLIYYSQIVNDFQKGDIAEGYSVSREKKESFPLTVTSAQKNPTAFYLCASSHGAATNEKLFFGSGTQLSVL.

CDR3 residues: CAISSGQGINSEAFF. CDR3 DNA: TGTGCCATCTCCTCTGGACAGGGAATTAACTCTGAAGCTTTCTTT. This chain joins TRBV10-3 and TRBJ1-1, with 8 bases that match TRBD1. Unmatched junction bases numbered 14, after V lost 8 bases and J lost 6 bases. This CDR3 comprises 15 residues. Germline V gives CDR1 ENHRY, CDR2 SYGVKD.

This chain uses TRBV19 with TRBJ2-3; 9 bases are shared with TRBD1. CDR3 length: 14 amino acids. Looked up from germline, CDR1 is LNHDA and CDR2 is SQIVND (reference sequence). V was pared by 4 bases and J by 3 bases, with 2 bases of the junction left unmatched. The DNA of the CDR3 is TGTGCCAGTAGTAAGGACAGGGGAACAGATACGCAGTATTTT. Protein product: CASSKDRGTDTQYF.

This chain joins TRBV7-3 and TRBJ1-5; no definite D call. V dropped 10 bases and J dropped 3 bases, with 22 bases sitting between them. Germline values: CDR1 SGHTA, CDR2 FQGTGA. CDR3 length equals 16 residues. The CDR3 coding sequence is TGTGCCACCCCCGGCCCCCTTACGGTTCCCAATCAGCCCCAGCATTTT. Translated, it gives CATPGPLTVPNQPQHF.

CDR3 sequence: CASSVARDRPYNEQFF. CDR3 nucleotide sequence: TGTGCCAGCAGCGTAGCCCGGGACCGACCCTACAATGAGCAGTTCTTC. The chain employs TRBV9 and TRBJ2-1; either TRBD1 or TRBD2 may supply D (5 bases each). Looked up from germline, CDR1 is SGDLS and CDR2 is YYNGEE. The V end was cut by 0 bases, the J end by 2 bases, with 12 bases between. The CDR3 consists of 16 residues.

This CDR3 reads CASSPTSGADTQYF. For the CDR3, the DNA is TGTGCCAGCAGCCCGACTAGCGGGGCTGATACGCAGTATTTT. The V call is TRBV11-3, the J call TRBJ2-3; the match to TRBD2 covers 11 bases. The CDR3 covers 14 residues. Germline-derived CDR1 and CDR2 are SGHNT and YENEEA. J lost 6 bases, V lost 5 bases, and 4 bases had no gene match.

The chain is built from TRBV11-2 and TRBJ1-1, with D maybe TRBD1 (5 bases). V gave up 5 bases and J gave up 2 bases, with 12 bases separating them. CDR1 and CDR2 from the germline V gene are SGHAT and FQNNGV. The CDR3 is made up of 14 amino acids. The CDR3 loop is CASSPRQLNTEAFF. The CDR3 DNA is TGTGCCAGCAGCCCCCGACAGCTAAACACTGAAGCTTTCTTT.

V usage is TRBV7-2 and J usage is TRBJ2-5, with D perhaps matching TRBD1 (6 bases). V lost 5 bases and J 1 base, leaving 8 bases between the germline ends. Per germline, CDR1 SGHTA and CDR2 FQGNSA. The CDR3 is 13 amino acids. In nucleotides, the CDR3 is TGTGCCAGCAGCGGCAGGGGCCAAGAGACCCAGTACTTC. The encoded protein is CASSGRGQETQYF.

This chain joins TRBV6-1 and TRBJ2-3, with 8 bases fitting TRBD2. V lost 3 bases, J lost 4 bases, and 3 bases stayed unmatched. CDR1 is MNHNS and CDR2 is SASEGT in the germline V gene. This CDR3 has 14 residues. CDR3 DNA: TGTGCCAGCAGTGAGGCGGGGGGCGCAGATACGCAGTATTTT. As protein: CASSEAGGADTQYF.

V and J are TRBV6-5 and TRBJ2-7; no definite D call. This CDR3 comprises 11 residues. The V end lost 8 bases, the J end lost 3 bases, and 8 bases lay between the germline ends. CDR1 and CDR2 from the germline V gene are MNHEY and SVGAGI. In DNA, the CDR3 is TGTGCCAGCCGAGGAGTCTACGAGCAGTACTTC. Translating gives CASRGVYEQYF.

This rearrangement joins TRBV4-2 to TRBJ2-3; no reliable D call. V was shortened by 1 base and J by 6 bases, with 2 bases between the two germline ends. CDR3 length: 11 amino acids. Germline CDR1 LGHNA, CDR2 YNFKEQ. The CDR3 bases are TGTGCCAGCAGCCAAGGGGATACGCAGTATTTT. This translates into CASSQGDTQYF.

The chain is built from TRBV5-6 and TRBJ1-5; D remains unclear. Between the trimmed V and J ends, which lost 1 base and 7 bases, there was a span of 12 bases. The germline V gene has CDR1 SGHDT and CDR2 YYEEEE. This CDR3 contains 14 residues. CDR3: CASSLYTRRQPQHF. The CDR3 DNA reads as TGTGCCAGCAGCTTGTACACACGAAGACAGCCCCAGCATTTT.